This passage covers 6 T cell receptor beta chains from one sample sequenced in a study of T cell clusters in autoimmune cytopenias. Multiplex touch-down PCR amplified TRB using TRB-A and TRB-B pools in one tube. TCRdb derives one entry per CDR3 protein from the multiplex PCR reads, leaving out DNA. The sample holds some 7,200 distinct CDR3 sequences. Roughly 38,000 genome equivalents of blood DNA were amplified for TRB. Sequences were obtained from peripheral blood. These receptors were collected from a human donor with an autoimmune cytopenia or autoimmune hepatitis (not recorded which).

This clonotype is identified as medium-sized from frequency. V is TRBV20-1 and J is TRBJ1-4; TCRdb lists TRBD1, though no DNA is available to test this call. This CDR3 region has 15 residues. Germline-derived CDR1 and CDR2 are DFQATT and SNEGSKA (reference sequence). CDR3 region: CSAEDRDRRSKGLFF.

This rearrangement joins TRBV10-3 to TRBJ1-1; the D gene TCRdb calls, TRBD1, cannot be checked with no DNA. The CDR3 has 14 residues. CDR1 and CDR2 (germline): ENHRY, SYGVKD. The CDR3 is CAISGAGENTEAFF.

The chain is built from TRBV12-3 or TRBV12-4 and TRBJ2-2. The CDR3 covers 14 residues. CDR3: CASSSSLGTGELFF.

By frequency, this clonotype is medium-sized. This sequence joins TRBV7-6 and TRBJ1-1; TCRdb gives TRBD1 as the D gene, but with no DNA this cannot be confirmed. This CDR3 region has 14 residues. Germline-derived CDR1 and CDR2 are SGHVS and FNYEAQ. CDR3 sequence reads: CASSSTVGNTEAFF.

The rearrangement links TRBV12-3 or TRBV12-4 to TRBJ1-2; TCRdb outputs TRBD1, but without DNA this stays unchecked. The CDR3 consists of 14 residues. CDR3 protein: CASSLPLGTYGYTF.

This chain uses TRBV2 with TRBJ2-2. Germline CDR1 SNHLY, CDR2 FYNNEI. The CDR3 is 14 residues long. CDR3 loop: CASSEGGKTGELFF.